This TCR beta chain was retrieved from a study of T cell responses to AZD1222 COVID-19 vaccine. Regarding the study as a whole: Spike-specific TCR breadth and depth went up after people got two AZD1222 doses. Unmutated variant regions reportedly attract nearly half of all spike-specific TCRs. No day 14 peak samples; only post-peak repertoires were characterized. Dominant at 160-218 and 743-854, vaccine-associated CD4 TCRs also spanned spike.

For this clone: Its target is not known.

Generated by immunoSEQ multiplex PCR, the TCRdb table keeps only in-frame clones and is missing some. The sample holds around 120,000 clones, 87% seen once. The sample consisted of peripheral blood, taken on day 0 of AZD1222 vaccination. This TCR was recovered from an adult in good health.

CDR3 in DNA: TGTGCCAGCAGGGCTGGAATGAACACTGAAGCTTTCTTT. This codes for CASRAGMNTEAFF. The chain has TRBV6-6 and TRBJ1-1; D gene uncertain. V lost 6 bases and J 0 bases, leaving 8 bases between the germline ends. This CDR3 spans 13 amino acids. CDR1 and CDR2 (germline): MNHNY, SVGAGI (reference sequence).